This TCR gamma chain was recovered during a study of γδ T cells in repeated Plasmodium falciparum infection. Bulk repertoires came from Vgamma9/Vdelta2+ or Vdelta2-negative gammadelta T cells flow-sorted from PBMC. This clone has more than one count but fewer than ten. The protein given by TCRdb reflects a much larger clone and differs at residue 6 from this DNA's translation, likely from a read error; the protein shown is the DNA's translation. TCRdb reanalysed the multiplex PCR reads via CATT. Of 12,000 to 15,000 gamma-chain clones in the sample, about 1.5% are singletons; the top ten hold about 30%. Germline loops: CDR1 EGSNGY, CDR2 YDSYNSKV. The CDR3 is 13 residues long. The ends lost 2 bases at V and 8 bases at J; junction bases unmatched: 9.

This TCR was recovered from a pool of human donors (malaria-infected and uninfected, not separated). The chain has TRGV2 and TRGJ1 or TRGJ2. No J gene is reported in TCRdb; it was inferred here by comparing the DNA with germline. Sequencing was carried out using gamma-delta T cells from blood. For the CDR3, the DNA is TGTGCCACCTGGGACGAGCCCTTAAATAAGAAACTCTTT. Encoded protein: CATWDEPLNKKLF.